The rows below give T cell receptor beta chains drawn from one sample of a study of cytomegalovirus exposure and HLA in healthy donors. Sequencing used immunoSEQ multiplex PCR; TCRdb keeps in-frame clones, though not all of them. The sample gives over 200,000 clones, 75% to 80% of which show up once; approximately 1.8% is in the top ten. The sequenced sample was PBMCs. Receptors originate from a male donor in good health and CMV-seronegative. CDR3s include the opening cysteine and the closing phenylalanine or tryptophan. The D gene is left open where the match is weak. The size entry is marked missing in some rows and otherwise reads once, few, many or a size class.

TRBV2	NA	TRBJ1-2	TRBD1	CAILGTDYGYTF	TGTGCCATCCTCGGGACAGACTATGGCTACACCTTC
TRBV4-1	NA	TRBJ1-2	TRBD1	CASSQKLDRDYGYTF	TGCGCCAGCAGCCAAAAATTAGACAGGGACTATGGCTACACCTTC
TRBV7-9	NA	TRBJ1-2	NA	CASSLASGDGYTF	TGTGCCAGCAGCTTAGCGTCGGGGGACGGCTACACCTTC
TRBV5-1	NA	TRBJ2-4	TRBD1	CASSFKTGSVDIQYF	TGCGCCAGCAGCTTCAAGACAGGGAGTGTAGACATTCAGTACTTC
TRBV27	NA	TRBJ2-2	TRBD1	CASSPTGGYTGELFF	TGTGCCAGCAGTCCGACAGGGGGCTACACCGGGGAGCTGTTTTTT
TRBV7-2	few	TRBJ1-6	NA	CASSLDYRSPLHF	TGTGCCAGCAGCTTAGATTATCGTTCACCCCTCCACTTT
TRBV7-3	NA	TRBJ2-1	NA	CASSQGAGVFGSEQFF	TGTGCCAGCAGCCAGGGGGCGGGAGTCTTTGGTAGTGAGCAGTTCTTC
TRBV4-3	NA	TRBJ1-2	TRBD1	CASSFNTGDGYTF	TGCGCCAGCAGCTTCAATACAGGGGATGGCTACACCTTC
TRBV27	NA	TRBJ1-3	NA	CASSVRAWAGNTIYF	TGTGCCAGCAGCGTCAGGGCGTGGGCTGGAAACACCATATATTTT
TRBV9	NA	TRBJ2-1	TRBD2	CASSARTSGRAEQFF	TGTGCCAGCAGCGCGAGGACTAGCGGGAGGGCTGAGCAGTTCTTC
TRBV10-3	NA	TRBJ2-3	TRBD2	CAIRPLPGLAGEDTQYF	TGTGCCATCAGACCCCTTCCGGGACTAGCGGGGGAGGATACGCAGTATTTT
TRBV1	NA	TRBJ2-1	NA	CTSSQPSSSYNEQFF	TGCACCAGCAGCCAGCCGTCTAGCTCCTACAATGAGCAGTTCTTC
TRBV30	NA	TRBJ2-7	TRBD1	CAWRSQGAGEQYF	TGTGCCTGGAGAAGCCAGGGGGCAGGGGAGCAGTACTTC
TRBV7-2	NA	TRBJ2-7	NA	CASSSVRGSNEQYF	TGTGCCAGCAGCTCCGTAAGGGGATCCAACGAGCAGTACTTC
TRBV7-9	few	TRBJ1-1	NA	CASSRFGEGGTEAFF	TGCGCCAGCAGCCGCTTTGGGGAGGGGGGCACTGAAGCTTTCTTT
TRBV11-3	NA	TRBJ2-1	TRBD1	CASSLGTGDNEQFF	TGTGCCAGCAGCCTGGGGACAGGAGACAATGAGCAGTTCTTC
TRBV27	NA	TRBJ2-7	TRBD1	CASGGQGFSYEQYF	TGTGCCAGCGGGGGACAGGGATTCTCCTACGAGCAGTACTTC
TRBV29-1	once	TRBJ2-3	NA	CSVPGFLTDTQYF	TGCAGCGTCCCGGGGTTCCTCACAGATACGCAGTATTTT